What follows are 29 T cell receptor beta chains derived from one specimen sequenced in a study of shared clonotypes between healthy human individuals. The data were produced by immunoSEQ multiplex PCR, yet TCRdb's version contains in-frame clones alone and is incomplete. The data contain a few million clones, 93% of them singletons. Sequenced input: naive CD4+ T cells from PBMCs. As to subset: CD45RA+ positively selected. Receptors originate from a man between 18 and 35 years old in good health. Some clones in this sample may be carry-over from other donors' samples.

The V call is TRBV28, the J call TRBJ2-5, with D hard to call. CDR3 length: 12 residues. Germline assignment: CDR1 MDHEN and CDR2 SYDVKM. V was shortened by 7 bases and J by 1 base, with 7 bases between the two germline ends. This chain's CDR3 is CASKSGQETQYF. The CDR3 DNA sequence: TGTGCCAGCAAGTCGGGCCAAGAGACCCAGTACTTC.

The chain has TRBV10-2 and TRBJ2-3, with TRBD2 matching over 10 bases. Germline V gene data show CDR1 as WSHSY and CDR2 as SAAADI. J was trimmed by 0 bases and V by 6 bases; bases with no gene match: 9. The length of the CDR3 is 17 residues. The CDR3 nucleotides read TGCGCCAGCAGAGAACTAGCGGGACTTAAAAGCACAGATACGCAGTATTTT. Amino acids: CASRELAGLKSTDTQYF.

The J gene is TRBJ2-2, the V gene TRBV7-9; no clear D. The V gene lost 6 bases and the J gene lost 7 bases, with 3 bases spanning the gap. The length of the CDR3 is 10 residues. Germline CDR1 is SEHNR and CDR2 is FQNEAQ (reference sequence). For the CDR3, the DNA is TGTGCCAGCAGGGGCGGGGAGCTGTTTTTT. Its translation: CASRGGELFF.

This rearrangement joins TRBV5-4 to TRBJ1-3; TRBD1 matches at 8 bases. The CDR3 has 15 residues. From germline, CDR1 is SGHNT and CDR2 YYREEE (reference sequence). The V gene end was trimmed by 3 bases and the J gene end by 7 bases; junction bases not matched to a gene: 9. CDR3 coding DNA: TGTGCCAGCAGCTCTTCCCCGGACAGGGCGAACACCATATATTTT. As protein: CASSSSPDRANTIYF.

The V and J genes are TRBV4-1 and TRBJ1-5, with D maybe TRBD1 (6 bases). V gave up 0 bases and J gave up 7 bases, with 13 bases separating them. Germline-derived CDR1 and CDR2 are MGHRA and YSYEKL. This CDR3 region has 15 residues. CDR3: CASSQDYPGEQPQHF. In nucleotides, the CDR3 is TGCGCCAGCAGCCAAGATTACCCAGGGGAGCAGCCCCAGCATTTT.

This chain uses TRBV6-1 with TRBJ1-2, with TRBD1 as a possible D gene (5 bases). This CDR3 is 15 amino acids long. The V and J ends lost 6 bases and 0 bases respectively, with 14 bases between them. The V gene's germline CDR1 is MNHNS and CDR2 SASEGT. CDR3 sequence (DNA): TGTGCCAGCAGGAAGGTGGGGGAGCCTAACTATGGCTACACCTTC. This encodes CASRKVGEPNYGYTF.

The rearrangement links TRBV28 to TRBJ1-5; 9 bases align to TRBD1. The CDR3 has 16 amino acids. Looked up from germline, CDR1 is MDHEN and CDR2 is SYDVKM. V gave up 7 bases and J gave up 3 bases; unmatched junction bases: 10. In nucleotides, the CDR3 is TGTGCCAGCACCTCGATCGGACAGGGGATCAATCAGCCCCAGCATTTT. Translated, it gives CASTSIGQGINQPQHF.

On this clone itself: Other DNA sequences in the same sample also yield this CDR3. The chain combines TRBV5-1 with TRBJ2-3; 8 bases agree with TRBD2. CDR1 is SGHRS, CDR2 YFSETQ, per germline. After removal of 4 bases from V and 2 bases from J, the junction contained 3 bases not matched to a gene. There are 14 residues in the CDR3. The CDR3 here is CASSASGSTDTQYF. The CDR3 nucleotides are TGCGCCAGCAGCGCTAGCGGGTCCACAGATACGCAGTATTTT.

This clone was recorded only once. V is TRBV7-3 and J is TRBJ2-3, with D perhaps matching TRBD2 (5 bases). V was clipped by 2 bases and J by 0 bases, with 18 bases between them. The germline gives CDR1 SGHTA, CDR2 FQGTGA. The CDR3 spans 18 residues. Written as DNA, the CDR3 is TGTGCCAGCAGCTTACATAGGACCACACGAGGGAGCACAGATACGCAGTATTTT. Translating gives CASSLHRTTRGSTDTQYF. Combining the CDR3 with reference TRBV7-3 and TRBJ2-3 gives the whole variable domain GAGVSQTPSNKVTEKGKYVELRCDPISGHTALYWYRQSLGQGPEFLIYFQGTGAADDSGLPNDRFFAVRPEGSVSTLKIQRTERGDSAVYLCASSLHRTTRGSTDTQYFGPGTRLTVL.

The V and J genes are TRBV5-6 and TRBJ2-5; unclear D gene. The germline gives CDR1 SGHDT, CDR2 YYEEEE. The CDR3 has 14 amino acids. V dropped 1 base and J dropped 5 bases, with 12 bases sitting between them. CDR3 sequence: CASSLLGIRETQYF. As DNA, the CDR3 is TGTGCCAGCAGCTTGTTAGGGATTAGGGAGACCCAGTACTTC.

The chain couples TRBV25-1 to TRBJ1-1; D gene ambiguous. The CDR3 is 13 residues long. The germline CDR1 and CDR2 sequences are MGHDK and SYGVNS. Trimming stripped 7 bases from V and 1 base from J, with 10 bases between. CDR3 amino acids: CASTPKENTEAFF. The CDR3, as DNA: TGTGCCAGCACCCCCAAGGAGAACACTGAAGCTTTCTTT.

The chain uses TRBV18 and TRBJ2-7; 7 bases are a match to TRBD1. Germline-derived CDR1 and CDR2 are KGHSH and LQKENI. V lost 4 bases and J lost 3; bases outside the gene matches: 3. The CDR3 sequence is 13 residues long. The CDR3 sequence is CASSRDSVYEQYF. CDR3 DNA: TGTGCCAGCTCACGGGACAGCGTCTACGAGCAGTACTTC.

This clone was recorded once. The V call is TRBV6-5, the J call TRBJ1-2; weak D call: TRBD1 (5 bases). V was trimmed by 2 bases and J by 4 bases, leaving 11 bases between them. Germline assignment: CDR1 MNHEY and CDR2 SVGAGI. This CDR3 region has 14 residues. CDR3 bases: TGTGCCAGCAGTTACATGGGGGAGGGCTATGGCTACACCTTC. Protein sequence: CASSYMGEGYGYTF.

The J gene is TRBJ2-2, the V gene TRBV5-1, with 7 bases aligning to TRBD1. The V gene end was trimmed by 5 bases and the J gene end by 2 bases; junction bases not matched to a gene: 3. CDR1 is SGHRS, CDR2 YFSETQ, per germline. The CDR3 has 14 amino acids. This chain's CDR3 is CASRRQGNTGELFF. CDR3 nucleotide sequence: TGCGCCAGCAGAAGACAGGGAAACACCGGGGAGCTGTTTTTT.

The CDR3 spells CASNSGRAMGEQFF. CDR3 DNA: TGCGCCAGCAATTCCGGGAGAGCGATGGGTGAGCAGTTCTTC. The chain recombines TRBV5-1 with TRBJ2-1; D may be TRBD2 (6 bases). CDR1 and CDR2 (germline): SGHRS, YFSETQ. The length of the CDR3 is 14 residues. Deletions cut 6 bases from V and 9 bases from J, with 19 bases between. The full variable domain, completed using reference TRBV5-1 and TRBJ2-1, is KAGVTQTPRYLIKTRGQQVTLSCSPISGHRSVSWYQQTPGQGLQFLFEYFSETQRNKGNFPGRFSGRQFSNSRSEMNVSTLELGDSALYLCASNSGRAMGEQFFGPGTRLTVL.

The J gene is TRBJ2-7, the V gene TRBV27, with TRBD1 as a possible D gene (6 bases). Germline V gives CDR1 MNHEY, CDR2 SMNVEV (reference sequence). The CDR3 length is 18 residues. V was cut by 5 bases and J by 5 bases, with 28 bases left in between. CDR3 loop: CASSPYAVQQGSSHEQYF. In nucleotides, the CDR3 is TGTGCCAGCAGTCCCTACGCCGTGCAACAGGGATCCTCACACGAGCAGTACTTC.

The chain joins TRBV5-1 to TRBJ1-3, with 7 nucleotides matching TRBD1. This CDR3 is built from 13 residues. Germline V CDR1 and CDR2: SGHRS, YFSETQ. Trimming removed 3 bases from V and 8 bases from J; junction bases left unmatched: 5. In DNA, the CDR3 is TGCGCCAGCAGCTCAGGACAGGAGGACACCATATATTTT. This codes for CASSSGQEDTIYF.

The rearrangement joins TRBV4-2 to TRBJ1-4, with D unclear. The germline CDR1 and CDR2 sequences are LGHNA and YNFKEQ. CDR3 length equals 13 residues. The germline V and J ends were trimmed by 0 bases and 8 bases, with 7 bases remaining between them. As DNA, the CDR3 is TGTGCCAGCAGCCAAGACCGTTGGGAAAAACTGTTTTTT. It yields the protein CASSQDRWEKLFF.

This rearrangement joins TRBV29-1 to TRBJ2-7; 12 bases are shared with TRBD1. CDR3 length: 16 amino acids. CDR1 is SQVTM, CDR2 ANQGSEA, per germline. Trimming took 5 bases from V and 2 from J; bases not matched to a gene: 10. The CDR3 bases are TGCAGCGTTAAACGTCGGGACAGGGGGCCCCCCTACGAGCAGTACTTC. It translates to CSVKRRDRGPPYEQYF.

The chain carries TRBV7-3 and TRBJ1-2; 11 bases match TRBD1. The CDR3 runs to 17 residues. CDR1 and CDR2 (germline): SGHTA, FQGTGA. V shed 7 bases, J shed 8 bases, and the junction held 18 bases outside the gene matches. In DNA, the CDR3 is TGTGCCAGCACCCGGACAGGGGGCGCACCCCTTGACGGAGGCTACACCTTC. It encodes CASTRTGGAPLDGGYTF.

The chain combines TRBV7-2 with TRBJ2-7; 9 bases map to TRBD2. The CDR3 sequence is 15 residues long. V was pared by 1 base and J by 5 bases, with 6 bases of the junction left unmatched. Germline V lookup: CDR1 SGHTA, CDR2 FQGNSA. The CDR3 loop reads CASSLDGGRADEQYF. CDR3 in DNA: TGTGCCAGCAGCTTAGATGGCGGGAGGGCCGACGAGCAGTACTTC.

To note about this clone: Compared with germline, one end of the junction differs, possibly owing to a read error. The chain recombines TRBV28 with TRBJ2-7, with TRBD1 matching 7 bases. The CDR3 runs 12 residues. Germline V gene data show CDR1 as MDHEN and CDR2 as SYDVKM. The CDR3 DNA follows: TGTGCCAGCAGTCTCCTCTCCCGGGACAGAGAATTC. This codes for CASSLLSRDREF.

CDR3 region: CASRLWPDRGLHRGELFF. The CDR3 DNA follows: TGTGCCAGCCGCTTATGGCCGGACAGGGGGCTACACCGGGGAGAGCTGTTTTTT. The J gene is TRBJ2-2, the V gene TRBV27, with TRBD1 identical over 11 bases. Germline trimming cut 8 bases from V and 11 bases from J; bases unmatched to any gene: 22. CDR1 is MNHEY and CDR2 is SMNVEV in the germline V gene (reference sequence). CDR3 length: 18 amino acids.

This sequence joins TRBV7-3 and TRBJ2-1; D may be TRBD1 (5 bases). CDR3 length: 14 residues. V gave up 1 base and J gave up 10 bases, with 14 bases separating them. The germline CDR1 and CDR2 sequences are SGHTA and FQGTGA. The CDR3: CASSLNQGPDEQFF. CDR3 bases: TGTGCCAGCAGCTTAAATCAGGGCCCTGACGAGCAGTTCTTC. The variable domain in full, with the rest retrieved from reference TRBV7-3 and TRBJ2-1, is GAGVSQTPSNKVTEKGKYVELRCDPISGHTALYWYRQSLGQGPEFLIYFQGTGAADDSGLPNDRFFAVRPEGSVSTLKIQRTERGDSAVYLCASSLNQGPDEQFFGPGTRLTVL.

This chain joins TRBV6-4 and TRBJ2-1, with 15 bases that match TRBD2. J lost 7 bases, V lost 6 bases, and 7 bases had no gene match. CDR1 is MRHNA and CDR2 is SNTAGT in the germline V gene. This CDR3 region has 16 residues. As DNA, the CDR3 is TGTGCCAGCAGCTCCTTCGGGACTAGCGGGAGGAATGAGCAGTTCTTC. Amino acid sequence: CASSSFGTSGRNEQFF.

This clone has a handful of counts. Here the CDR3 reads CASSLDRAGTRYF. In nucleotides, the CDR3 is TGTGCCAGCAGCTTAGATCGGGCGGGGACGAGGTACTTC. The chain is built from TRBV11-2 and TRBJ2-7; D possibly corresponds to TRBD2 (6 bases). CDR3 length: 13 amino acids. CDR1 is SGHAT and CDR2 is FQNNGV in the germline V gene. Trimming shortened V by 0 bases and J by 12 bases, and 15 bases separated the two germline ends.

This clone appeared a single time. The chain is built from TRBV5-8 and TRBJ1-5, with D perhaps TRBD1 (5 bases). CDR1 is SGHTS, CDR2 YDEGEE, per germline. The CDR3 length is 16 residues. Between the trimmed V and J ends, which lost 1 base and 3 bases, there was a span of 14 bases. The CDR3 loop is CASSLLFWGNNQPQHF. The CDR3, as DNA: TGTGCCAGCAGCTTGTTATTCTGGGGGAACAATCAGCCCCAGCATTTT. Drawing the rest from reference TRBV5-8 and TRBJ1-5, the complete variable domain is EAGVTQSPTHLIKTRGQQATLRCSPISGHTSVYWYQQALGLGLQFLLWYDEGEERNRGNFPPRFSGRQFPNYSSELNVNALELEDSALYLCASSLLFWGNNQPQHFGDGTRLSIL.

This clone was picked up one time. The genes are TRBV28 and TRBJ2-7; D is unclear. The CDR3 spans 14 residues. Trimming cost V 7 bases and J 2 bases, with 15 bases left between them. Germline lookup yields CDR1 MDHEN and CDR2 SYDVKM. The CDR3 region is CASISPSETYEQYF. The CDR3 DNA reads as TGTGCCAGCATCTCACCTAGTGAAACCTACGAGCAGTACTTC. Supplemented by reference TRBV28 and TRBJ2-7, the full variable domain reads DVKVTQSSRYLVKRTGEKVFLECVQDMDHENMFWYRQDPGLGLRLIYFSYDVKMKEKGDIPEGYSVSREKKERFSLILESASTNQTSMYLCASISPSETYEQYFGPGTRLTVT.

To note about this clone: Other DNA sequences within the sample encode an identical CDR3. The genes are TRBV5-6 and TRBJ1-3; D is unresolved. Trimming stripped 0 bases from V and 0 bases from J, with 1 base between. Germline V gives CDR1 SGHDT, CDR2 YYEEEE. The CDR3 length is 13 residues. CDR3 protein: CASSLDSGNTIYF. Written as DNA, the CDR3 is TGTGCCAGCAGCTTGGACTCTGGAAACACCATATATTTT.